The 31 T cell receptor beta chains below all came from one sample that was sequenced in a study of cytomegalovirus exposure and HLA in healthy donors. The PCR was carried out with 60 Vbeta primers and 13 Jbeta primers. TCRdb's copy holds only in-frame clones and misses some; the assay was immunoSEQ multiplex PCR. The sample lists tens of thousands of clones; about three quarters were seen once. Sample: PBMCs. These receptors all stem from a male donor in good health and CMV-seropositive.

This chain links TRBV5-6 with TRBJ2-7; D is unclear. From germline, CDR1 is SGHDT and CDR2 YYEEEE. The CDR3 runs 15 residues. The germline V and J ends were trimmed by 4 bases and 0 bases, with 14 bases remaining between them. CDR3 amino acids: CASSQIGSPSYEQYF. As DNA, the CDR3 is TGTGCCAGCAGCCAAATCGGGTCACCCTCCTACGAGCAGTACTTC.

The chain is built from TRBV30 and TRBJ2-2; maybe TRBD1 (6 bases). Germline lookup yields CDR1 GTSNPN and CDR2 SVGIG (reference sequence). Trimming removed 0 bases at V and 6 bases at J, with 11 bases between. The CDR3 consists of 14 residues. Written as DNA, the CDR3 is TGTGCCTGGAGTGTACAGGGTGGGCCCGGGGAGCTGTTTTTT. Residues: CAWSVQGGPGELFF. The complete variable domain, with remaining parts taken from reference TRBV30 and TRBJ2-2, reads SQTIHQWPATLVQPVGSPLSLECTVEGTSNPNLYWYRQAAGRGLQLLFYSVGIGQISSEVPQNLSASRPQDRQFILSSKKLLLSDSGFYLCAWSVQGGPGELFFGEGSRLTVL.

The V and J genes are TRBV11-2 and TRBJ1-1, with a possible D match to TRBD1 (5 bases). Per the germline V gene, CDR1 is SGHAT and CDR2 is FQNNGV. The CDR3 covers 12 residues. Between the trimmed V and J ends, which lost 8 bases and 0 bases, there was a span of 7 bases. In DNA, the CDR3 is TGTGCCAGCCAACAGGTGAACACTGAAGCTTTCTTT. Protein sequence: CASQQVNTEAFF. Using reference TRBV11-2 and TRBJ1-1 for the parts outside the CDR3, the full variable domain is EAGVAQSPRYKIIEKRQSVAFWCNPISGHATLYWYQQILGQGPKLLIQFQNNGVVDDSQLPKDRFSAERLKGVDSTLKIQPAKLEDSAVYLCASQQVNTEAFFGQGTRLTVV.

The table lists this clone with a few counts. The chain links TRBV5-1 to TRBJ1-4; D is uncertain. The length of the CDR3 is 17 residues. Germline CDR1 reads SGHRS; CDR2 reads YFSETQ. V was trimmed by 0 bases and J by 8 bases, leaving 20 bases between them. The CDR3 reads CASSLAFNEQPREKLFF. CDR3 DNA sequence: TGCGCCAGCAGCTTGGCCTTTAACGAACAGCCTCGGGAAAAACTGTTTTTT.

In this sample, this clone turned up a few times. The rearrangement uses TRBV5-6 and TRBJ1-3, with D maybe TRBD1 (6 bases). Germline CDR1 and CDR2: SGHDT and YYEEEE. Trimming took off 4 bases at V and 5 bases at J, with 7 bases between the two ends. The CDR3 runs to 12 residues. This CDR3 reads CASSRDRNTIYF. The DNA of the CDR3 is TGTGCCAGCAGCCGGGACAGAAACACCATATATTTT.

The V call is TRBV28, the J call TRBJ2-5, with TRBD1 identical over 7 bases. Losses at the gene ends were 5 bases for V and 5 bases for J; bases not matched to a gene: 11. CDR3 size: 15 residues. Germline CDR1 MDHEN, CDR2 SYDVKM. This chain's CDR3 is CASSLSDRAWETQYF. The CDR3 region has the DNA TGTGCCAGCAGTCTATCAGACAGGGCGTGGGAGACCCAGTACTTC. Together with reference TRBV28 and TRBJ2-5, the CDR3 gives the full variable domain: DVKVTQSSRYLVKRTGEKVFLECVQDMDHENMFWYRQDPGLGLRLIYFSYDVKMKEKGDIPEGYSVSREKKERFSLILESASTNQTSMYLCASSLSDRAWETQYFGPGTRLLVL.

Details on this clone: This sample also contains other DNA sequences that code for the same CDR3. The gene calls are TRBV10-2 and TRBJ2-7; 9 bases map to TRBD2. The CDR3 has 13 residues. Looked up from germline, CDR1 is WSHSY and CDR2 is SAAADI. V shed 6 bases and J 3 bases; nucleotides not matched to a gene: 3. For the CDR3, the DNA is TGCGCCAGCAGGGGACTAGCAGACTACGAGCAGTACTTC. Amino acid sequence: CASRGLADYEQYF.

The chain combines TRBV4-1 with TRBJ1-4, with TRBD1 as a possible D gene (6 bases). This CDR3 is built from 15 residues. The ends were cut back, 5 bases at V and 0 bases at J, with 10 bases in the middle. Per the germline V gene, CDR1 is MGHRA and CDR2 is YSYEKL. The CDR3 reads CASSSRQATNEKLFF. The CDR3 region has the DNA TGCGCCAGCAGCTCCCGACAGGCAACTAATGAAAAACTGTTTTTT.

The CDR3 spells CASSSSFGTDTQYF. CDR3 DNA: TGTGCCAGCAGTTCCTCGTTCGGCACAGATACGCAGTATTTT. The rearrangement links TRBV27 to TRBJ2-3, with D unresolved. The CDR3 spans 14 residues. Trimming removed 4 bases at V and 1 base at J, with 9 bases between. CDR1 MNHEY and CDR2 SMNVEV come from the germline V gene (reference sequence).

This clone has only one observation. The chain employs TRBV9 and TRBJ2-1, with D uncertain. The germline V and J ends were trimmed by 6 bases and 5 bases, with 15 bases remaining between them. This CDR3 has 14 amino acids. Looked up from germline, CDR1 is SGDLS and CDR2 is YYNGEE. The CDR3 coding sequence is TGTGCCAGCACCGGCGGTTCTAGTAACAATGAGCAGTTCTTC. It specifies CASTGGSSNNEQFF. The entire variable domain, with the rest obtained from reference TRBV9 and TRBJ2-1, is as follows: DSGVTQTPKHLITATGQRVTLRCSPRSGDLSVYWYQQSLDQGLQFLIQYYNGEERAKGNILERFSAQQFPDLHSELNLSSLELGDSALYFCASTGGSSNNEQFFGPGTRLTVL.

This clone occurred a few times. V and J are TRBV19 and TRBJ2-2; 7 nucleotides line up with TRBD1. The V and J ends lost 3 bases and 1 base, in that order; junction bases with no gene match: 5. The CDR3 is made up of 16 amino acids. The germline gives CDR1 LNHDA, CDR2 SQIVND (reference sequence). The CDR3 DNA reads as TGTGCCAGTAGTATCCAAGACAGGGTGAACACCGGGGAGCTGTTTTTT. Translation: CASSIQDRVNTGELFF. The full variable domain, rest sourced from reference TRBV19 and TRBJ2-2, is DGGITQSPKYLFRKEGQNVTLSCEQNLNHDAMYWYRQDPGQGLRLIYYSQIVNDFQKGDIAEGYSVSREKKESFPLTVTSAQKNPTAFYLCASSIQDRVNTGELFFGEGSRLTVL.

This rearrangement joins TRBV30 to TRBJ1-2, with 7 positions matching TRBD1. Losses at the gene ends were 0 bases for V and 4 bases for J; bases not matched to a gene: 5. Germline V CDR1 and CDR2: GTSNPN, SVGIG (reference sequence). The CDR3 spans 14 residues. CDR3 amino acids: CAWSVSTGPYGYTF. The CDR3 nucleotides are TGTGCCTGGAGTGTATCGACAGGGCCCTATGGCTACACCTTC.

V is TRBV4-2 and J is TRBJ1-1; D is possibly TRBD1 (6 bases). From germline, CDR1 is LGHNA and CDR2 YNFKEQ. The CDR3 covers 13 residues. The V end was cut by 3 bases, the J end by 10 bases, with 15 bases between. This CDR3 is CASSQGAPSRAFF. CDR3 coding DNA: TGTGCCAGCAGCCAGGGGGCCCCCAGTCGAGCTTTCTTT.

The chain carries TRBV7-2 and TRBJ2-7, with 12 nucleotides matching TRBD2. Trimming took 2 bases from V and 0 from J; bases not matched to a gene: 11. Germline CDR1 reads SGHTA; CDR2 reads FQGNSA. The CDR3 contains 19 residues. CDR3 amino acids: CASSLMGGLAGFSSYEQYF. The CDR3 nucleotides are TGTGCCAGCAGCTTAATGGGAGGACTAGCGGGATTTAGCTCCTACGAGCAGTACTTC. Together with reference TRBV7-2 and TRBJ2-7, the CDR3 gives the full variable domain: GAGVSQSPSNKVTEKGKDVELRCDPISGHTALYWYRQSLGQGLEFLIYFQGNSAPDKSGLPSDRFSAERTGGSVSTLTIQRTQQEDSAVYLCASSLMGGLAGFSSYEQYFGPGTRLTVT.

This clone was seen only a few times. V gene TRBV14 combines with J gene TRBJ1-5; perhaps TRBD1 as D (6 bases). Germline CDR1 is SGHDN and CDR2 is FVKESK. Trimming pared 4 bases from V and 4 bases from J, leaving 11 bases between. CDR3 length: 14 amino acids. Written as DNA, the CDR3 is TGTGCCAGCAGCCCGACAGGAACAAATCAGCCCCAGCATTTT. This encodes CASSPTGTNQPQHF.

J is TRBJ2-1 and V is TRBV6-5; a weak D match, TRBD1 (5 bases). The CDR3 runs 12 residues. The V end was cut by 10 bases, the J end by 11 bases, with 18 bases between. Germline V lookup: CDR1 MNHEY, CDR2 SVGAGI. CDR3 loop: CATKVGANKQFF. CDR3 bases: TGTGCCACCAAGGTAGGGGCGAATAAGCAGTTCTTC.

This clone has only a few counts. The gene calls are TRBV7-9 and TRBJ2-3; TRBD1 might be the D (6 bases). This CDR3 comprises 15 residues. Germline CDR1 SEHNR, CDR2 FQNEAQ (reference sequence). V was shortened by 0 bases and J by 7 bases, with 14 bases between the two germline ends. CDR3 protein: CASSLALGAFYTQYF. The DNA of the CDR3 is TGTGCCAGCAGCTTAGCTCTGGGGGCTTTTTATACGCAGTATTTT.

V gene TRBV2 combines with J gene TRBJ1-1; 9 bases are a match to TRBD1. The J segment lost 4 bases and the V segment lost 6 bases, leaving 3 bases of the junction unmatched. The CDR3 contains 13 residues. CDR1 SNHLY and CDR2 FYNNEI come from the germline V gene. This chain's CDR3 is CASRPTGGTEAFF. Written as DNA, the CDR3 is TGTGCCAGCAGACCGACAGGGGGCACTGAAGCTTTCTTT.

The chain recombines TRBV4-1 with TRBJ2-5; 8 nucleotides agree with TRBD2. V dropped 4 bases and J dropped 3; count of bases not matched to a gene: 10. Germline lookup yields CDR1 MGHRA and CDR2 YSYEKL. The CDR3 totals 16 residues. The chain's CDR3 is CASSPFGSGGEETQYF. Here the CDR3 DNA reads TGCGCCAGCAGCCCCTTCGGCAGCGGGGGAGAAGAGACCCAGTACTTC.

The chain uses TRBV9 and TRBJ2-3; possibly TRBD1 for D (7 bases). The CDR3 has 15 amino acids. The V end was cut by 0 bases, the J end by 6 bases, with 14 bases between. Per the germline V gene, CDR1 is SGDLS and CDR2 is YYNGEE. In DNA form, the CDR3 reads TGTGCCAGCAGCGTAGCAGGGGGGTGGACGGATACGCAGTATTTT. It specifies CASSVAGGWTDTQYF. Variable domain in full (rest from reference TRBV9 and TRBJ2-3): DSGVTQTPKHLITATGQRVTLRCSPRSGDLSVYWYQQSLDQGLQFLIQYYNGEERAKGNILERFSAQQFPDLHSELNLSSLELGDSALYFCASSVAGGWTDTQYFGPGTRLTVL.

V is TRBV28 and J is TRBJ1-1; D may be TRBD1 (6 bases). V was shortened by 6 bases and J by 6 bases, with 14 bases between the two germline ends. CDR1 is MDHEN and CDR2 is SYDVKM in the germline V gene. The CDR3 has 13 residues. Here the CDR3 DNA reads TGTGCCAGCAGAGAACAGGGAATCGCTGAAGCTTTCTTT. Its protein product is CASREQGIAEAFF.

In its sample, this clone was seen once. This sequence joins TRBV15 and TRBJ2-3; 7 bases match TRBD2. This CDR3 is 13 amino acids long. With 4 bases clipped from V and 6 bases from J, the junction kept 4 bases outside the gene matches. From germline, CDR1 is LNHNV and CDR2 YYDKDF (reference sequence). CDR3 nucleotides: TGTGCCACCAGCATCGGGAGGTTTGATACGCAGTATTTT. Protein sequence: CATSIGRFDTQYF.

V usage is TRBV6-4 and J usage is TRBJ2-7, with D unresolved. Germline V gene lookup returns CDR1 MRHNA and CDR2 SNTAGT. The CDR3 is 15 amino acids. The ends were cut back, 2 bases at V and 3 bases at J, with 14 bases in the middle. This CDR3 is CASSDPEYPLYEQYF. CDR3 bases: TGTGCCAGCAGTGACCCGGAGTACCCCCTCTACGAGCAGTACTTC.

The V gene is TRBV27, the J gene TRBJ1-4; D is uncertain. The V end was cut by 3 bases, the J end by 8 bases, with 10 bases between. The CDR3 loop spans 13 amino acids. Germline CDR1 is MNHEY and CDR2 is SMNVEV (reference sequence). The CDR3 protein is CASSFLSGEKLFF. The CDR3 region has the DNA TGTGCCAGCAGTTTCTTGTCGGGGGAAAAACTGTTTTTT.

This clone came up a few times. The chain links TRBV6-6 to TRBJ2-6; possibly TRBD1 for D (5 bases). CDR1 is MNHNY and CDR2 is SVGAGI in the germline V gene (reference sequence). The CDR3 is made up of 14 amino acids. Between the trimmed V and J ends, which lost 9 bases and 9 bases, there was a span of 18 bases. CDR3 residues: CASVSGSANNVLTF. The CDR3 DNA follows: TGTGCCAGTGTATCAGGGTCCGCCAACAACGTCCTGACTTTC.

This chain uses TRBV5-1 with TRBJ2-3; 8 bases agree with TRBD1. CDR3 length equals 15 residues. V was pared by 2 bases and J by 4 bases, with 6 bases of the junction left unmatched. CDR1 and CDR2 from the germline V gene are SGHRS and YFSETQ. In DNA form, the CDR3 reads TGCGCCAGCAGCTTAACAGGGGGTGTAGCAGATACGCAGTATTTT. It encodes CASSLTGGVADTQYF.

CDR3 sequence reads: CASSAPGLAPYEQYF. The CDR3 DNA reads TGTGCCAGCAGTGCACCGGGACTAGCGCCTTACGAGCAGTACTTC. J is TRBJ2-7 and V is TRBV27, with 10 nucleotides matching TRBD2. CDR1 MNHEY and CDR2 SMNVEV come from the germline V gene (reference sequence). There are 15 residues in the CDR3. V dropped 5 bases and J dropped 4; count of bases not matched to a gene: 8.

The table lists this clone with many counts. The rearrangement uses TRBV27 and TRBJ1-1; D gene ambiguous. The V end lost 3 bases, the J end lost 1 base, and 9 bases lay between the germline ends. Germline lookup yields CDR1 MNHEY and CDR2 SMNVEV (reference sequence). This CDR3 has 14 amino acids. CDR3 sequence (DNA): TGTGCCAGCAGTTTTCTCCGGTCGAACACTGAAGCTTTCTTT. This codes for CASSFLRSNTEAFF.

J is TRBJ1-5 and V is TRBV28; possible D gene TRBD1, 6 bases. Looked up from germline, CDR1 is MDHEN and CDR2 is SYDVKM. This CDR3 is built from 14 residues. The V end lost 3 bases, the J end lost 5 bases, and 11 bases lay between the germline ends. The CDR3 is CASSFGQSYQPQHF. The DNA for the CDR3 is TGTGCCAGCAGTTTTGGACAGAGCTATCAGCCCCAGCATTTT.

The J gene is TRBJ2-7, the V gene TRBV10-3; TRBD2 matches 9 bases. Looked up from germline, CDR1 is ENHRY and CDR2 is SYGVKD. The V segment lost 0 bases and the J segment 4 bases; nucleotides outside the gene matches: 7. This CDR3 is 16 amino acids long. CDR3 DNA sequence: TGTGCCATCAGTGAGTCGACGGGCGGGAGGGGGTACGAGCAGTACTTC. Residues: CAISESTGGRGYEQYF.

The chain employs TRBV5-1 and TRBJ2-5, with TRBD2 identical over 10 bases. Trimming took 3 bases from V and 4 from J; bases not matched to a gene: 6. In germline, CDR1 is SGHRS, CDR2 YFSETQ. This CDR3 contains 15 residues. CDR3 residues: CASSSLAGESETQYF. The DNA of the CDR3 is TGCGCCAGCAGCTCGCTAGCGGGAGAATCAGAGACCCAGTACTTC.